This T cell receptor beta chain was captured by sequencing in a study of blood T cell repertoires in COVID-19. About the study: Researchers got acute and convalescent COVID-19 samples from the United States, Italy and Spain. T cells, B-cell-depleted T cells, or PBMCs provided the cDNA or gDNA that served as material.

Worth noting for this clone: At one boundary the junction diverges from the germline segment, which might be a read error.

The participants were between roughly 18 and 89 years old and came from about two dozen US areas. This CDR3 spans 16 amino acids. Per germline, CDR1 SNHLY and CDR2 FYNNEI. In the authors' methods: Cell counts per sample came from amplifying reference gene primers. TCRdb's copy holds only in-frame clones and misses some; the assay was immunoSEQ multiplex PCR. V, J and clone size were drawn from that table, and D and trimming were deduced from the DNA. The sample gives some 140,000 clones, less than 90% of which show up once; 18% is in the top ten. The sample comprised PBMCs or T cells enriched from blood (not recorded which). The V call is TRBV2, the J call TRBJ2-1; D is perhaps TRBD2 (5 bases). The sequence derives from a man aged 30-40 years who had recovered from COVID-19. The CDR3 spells CASREARAPEYNEQFF. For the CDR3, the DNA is TGTGCCAGCAGGGAAGCGAGGGCCCCCGAATACAATGAGCAGTTCTTC.